This TCR beta chain was captured in a study of graft-versus-host responses after intestinal transplantation. At the level of the study: The recipients all started with anti-thymocyte globulin induction and then took tacrolimus and steroids for around three years.

To note about this clone: Its antigen is unidentified.

Sequenced by immunoSEQ multiplex PCR; TCRdb stores in-frame clones only, minus some. The table records 85,000 to 110,000 clones, 93% of them present only once. Germline assignment: CDR1 LNHNV and CDR2 YYDKDF (reference sequence). The V gene lost 5 bases and the J gene lost 0 bases, with 11 bases spanning the gap. The CDR3 totals 15 residues. General study findings and limits: Where graft-donor T cell macrochimerism was present, patients had high graft-versus-host to host-versus-graft clonal ratios in allografts. Ileal or blood samples showed some GvH clones first, and such clones were also found in recipient marrow. Declining HvG levels early post-transplant were linked to peak circulating GvH clone levels.

Sequencing was performed on unstimulated CD8+ T cells sorted from spleen or lymph node cells, taken before intestinal transplant. This clonotype was sampled from a human donor who received an intestinal transplant. This chain uses TRBV15 with TRBJ1-3; D gene uncertain. Here the CDR3 reads CATSGTDYSGNTIYF. DNA of the CDR3: TGTGCCACCAGCGGTACAGATTACTCTGGAAACACCATATATTTT.